The clone carrying this T cell receptor beta chain was recorded a few times. This sample is drawn from a study of blood T cell repertoires in COVID-19. Study overall: COVID-19 samples from acute and convalescent phases originated in the United States, Italy and Spain. T cells, B-cell-depleted T cells, or PBMCs provided the cDNA or gDNA that served as material.

Original handling: For nucleated cells, counts were estimated from reference gene primer amplification. TCRdb keeps only in-frame clones here, not all; method: immunoSEQ multiplex PCR. V and J calls and clone size are given by that table; D and trimming were obtained from the DNA. The sample contains 200,000 to 300,000 clones, roughly 76% of which appear only once. There are 12 residues in the CDR3. Germline V gene lookup returns CDR1 ENHRY and CDR2 SYGVKD. V was shortened by 4 bases and J by 4 bases, with 8 bases between the two germline ends. Patients at the Seattle site were enrolled during active infection and followed longitudinally.

This chain links TRBV10-3 with TRBJ2-7; D possibly corresponds to TRBD2 (6 bases). Sequenced: peripheral blood. This receptor was obtained from a woman aged 80 or over with COVID-19, enrolled during active disease. DNA for the CDR3: TGTGCCATCAGTGGGGGAGGATACGAGCAGTACTTC. This translates into CAISGGGYEQYF.